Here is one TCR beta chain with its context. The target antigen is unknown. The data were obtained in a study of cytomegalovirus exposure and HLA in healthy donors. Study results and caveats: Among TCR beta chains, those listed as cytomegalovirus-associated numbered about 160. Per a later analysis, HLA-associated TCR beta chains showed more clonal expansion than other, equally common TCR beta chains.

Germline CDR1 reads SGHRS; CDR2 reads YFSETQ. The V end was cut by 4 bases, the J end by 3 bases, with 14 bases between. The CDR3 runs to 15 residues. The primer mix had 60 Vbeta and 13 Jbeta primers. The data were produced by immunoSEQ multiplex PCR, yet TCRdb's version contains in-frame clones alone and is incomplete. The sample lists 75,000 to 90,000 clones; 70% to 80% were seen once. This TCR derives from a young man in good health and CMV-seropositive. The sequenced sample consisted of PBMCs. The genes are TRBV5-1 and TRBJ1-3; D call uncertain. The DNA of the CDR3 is TGCGCCAGCAGCCCGCCGGAGAGGCTTGGAAACACCATATATTTT. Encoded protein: CASSPPERLGNTIYF.